Below are 13 T cell receptor beta chains sequenced from a single sample in a study of T cells of healthy individuals. Each CDR3 protein is one row after TCRdb ran MiXCR on the 5' RACE reads. The sample consists of about 100,000 distinct CDR3 sequences, around 17% of them appearing once. Receptor source: a human donor in good health.

As regards this clonotype: This may stem from a read error, because a much larger clone lies one nucleotide away. The CDR3 DNA is TGCAGTGCTAGGTTGGCTGACTACGAGCAGCACTTC. It specifies CSARLADYEQHF. The genes are TRBV20-1 and TRBJ2-7; D possibly corresponds to TRBD2 (5 bases). Germline loops: CDR1 DFQATT, CDR2 SNEGSKA (reference sequence). The CDR3 runs 12 residues.

This clonotype was found a few times. The rearrangement links TRBV3-1 to TRBJ1-6, with a possible D match to TRBD1 (6 bases). The CDR3 is 15 residues long. Germline values: CDR1 LGHDT, CDR2 YNNKEL (reference sequence). V lost 1 base and J 10 bases, leaving 14 bases between the germline ends. CDR3 loop: CASSQGPRGGSPLHF. CDR3 in DNA: TGTGCCAGCAGCCAAGGTCCCAGGGGTGGGTCACCCCTCCACTTT.

The chain uses TRBV18 and TRBJ2-7, with D tentatively TRBD1 or TRBD2 (5 bases each). The germline V gene encodes CDR1 KGHSH and CDR2 LQKENI. There are 14 residues in the CDR3. V was trimmed by 1 base and J by 7 bases, leaving 14 bases between them. The CDR3 here is CASSPLGTAQEQYF. As DNA, the CDR3 is TGTGCCAGCTCACCACTCGGGACGGCCCAAGAGCAGTACTTC.

There are many counts of this clonotype. V is TRBV4-1 and J is TRBJ1-1; D remains ambiguous. Per germline, CDR1 MGHRA and CDR2 YSYEKL. V gave up 4 bases and J gave up 5 bases, with 17 bases separating them. The CDR3 runs 15 residues. The chain's CDR3 is CASSLLPGLGTEAFF. DNA of the CDR3: TGCGCCAGCAGCCTCTTACCGGGGTTGGGGACTGAAGCTTTCTTT.

In its sample, this clonotype was seen a few times. The V and J genes are TRBV5-1 and TRBJ2-5; D might be TRBD1 (5 bases). Germline loops: CDR1 SGHRS, CDR2 YFSETQ. The CDR3 spans 16 residues. V gave up 0 bases and J gave up 5 bases, with 17 bases separating them. The CDR3 reads CASSLALGQGKETQYF. CDR3 DNA sequence: TGCGCCAGCAGCTTGGCACTGGGGCAGGGTAAGGAGACCCAGTACTTC.

The chain joins TRBV11-3 to TRBJ2-7, with 7 bases that match TRBD2. After removal of 7 bases from V and 1 base from J, the junction contained 13 bases not matched to a gene. Germline V lookup: CDR1 SGHNT, CDR2 YENEEA. The CDR3 extends over 16 amino acids. This CDR3 reads CASNMRLAHLSYEQYF. In DNA, the CDR3 is TGTGCCAGCAACATGAGACTAGCCCACTTATCCTACGAGCAGTACTTC.

This chain uses TRBV27 with TRBJ2-7; the D call may be TRBD1 or TRBD2 (7 bases each). This CDR3 is 16 amino acids long. V lost 6 bases and J lost 3, with 21 bases in between. Germline-derived CDR1 and CDR2 are MNHEY and SMNVEV (reference sequence). CDR3 in DNA: TGTGCCAGCAGACCATACCCGGGACAGCGGGACTACGAGCAGTACTTC. Protein product: CASRPYPGQRDYEQYF.

As for this clonotype: Relative to the germline gene, one junction end is altered; a read error may explain this. V and J are TRBV10-2 and TRBJ2-3; tentative D call: TRBD2 (5 bases). In germline, CDR1 is WSHSY, CDR2 SAAADI. The CDR3 length is 13 residues. Written as DNA, the CDR3 is TGCACCAGCGCCGGAGGAAATATGGATACGCAGTATTTT. It specifies CTSAGGNMDTQYF.

This clonotype has just a few counts. V usage is TRBV5-6 and J usage is TRBJ2-7; 9 nucleotides agree with TRBD2. Germline CDR1 SGHDT, CDR2 YYEEEE. The CDR3 sequence is 16 residues long. The junction had 8 bases not matched to a gene; V was cut back by 0 bases and J by 4 bases. The CDR3 region is CASSLDGSGSWYEQYF. CDR3 DNA: TGTGCCAGCAGCTTGGATGGTAGCGGGAGTTGGTACGAGCAGTACTTC.

This clonotype has more than one count but fewer than ten. The chain employs TRBV6-5 and TRBJ1-1, with a tentative D call TRBD1 (5 bases). With 6 bases removed from V and 1 base from J, the gap between germline ends came to 15 bases. The CDR3 is 15 amino acids. Per the germline V gene, CDR1 is MNHEY and CDR2 is SVGAGI. CDR3 protein: CASSSQGEGNTEAFF. CDR3 DNA: TGTGCCAGCAGCTCTCAAGGGGAGGGGAACACTGAAGCTTTCTTT.

This clonotype was seen a few times. The chain has TRBV7-2 and TRBJ2-7, with 14 bases aligning to TRBD2. This CDR3 comprises 15 residues. V lost 3 bases, J lost 3 bases, and 1 base stayed unmatched. The germline CDR1 and CDR2 sequences are SGHTA and FQGNSA. The CDR3 spells CASSLGTSGSYEQYF. CDR3 DNA sequence: TGTGCCAGCAGCTTGGGGACTAGCGGGAGCTACGAGCAGTACTTC.

This clonotype has only a few counts. The chain has TRBV6-2 or TRBV6-3 and TRBJ2-7; a possible D gene is TRBD2 (6 bases). Germline loops: CDR1 MNHEY, CDR2 SVGEGT. Trimming shortened V by 0 bases and J by 2 bases, and 17 bases separated the two germline ends. This CDR3 region has 17 residues. CDR3 amino acids: CASSYSRPGTPPYEQYF. The CDR3 nucleotides are TGTGCCAGCAGTTACTCGAGACCAGGGACTCCGCCCTACGAGCAGTACTTC.

V gene TRBV29-1 combines with J gene TRBJ2-3; 9 bases agree with TRBD2. The CDR3 has 16 amino acids. Trimming at V came to 4 bases and at J to 2 bases, leaving 10 bases not matched to a gene. The V gene's germline CDR1 is SQVTM and CDR2 ANQGSEA. The CDR3 DNA sequence: TGCAGCGTTGCCCCCGGGCGGGGGGGAGTCACAGATACGCAGTATTTT. It encodes CSVAPGRGGVTDTQYF.